This entry is about one TCR beta chain. This sample was taken from a study of blood T cell repertoires in COVID-19. For the study at large: Acute and convalescent COVID-19 specimens originated in the United States, Italy and Spain.

The V end was cut by 10 bases, the J end by 1 base, with 13 bases between. Germline lookup yields CDR1 ENHRY and CDR2 SYGVKD. This CDR3 spans 13 amino acids. The method was immunoSEQ multiplex PCR; TCRdb's version includes in-frame clones alone and lacks a portion of them. Counted here are roughly 430,000 clones, about 88% occurring once; the ten biggest clones make up approximately 1.5%. The chain has TRBV10-3 and TRBJ1-2; the D gene is possibly TRBD1 (6 bases). This clonotype was sampled from a woman under 30 who had been exposed to COVID-19. The sequenced sample consisted of PBMCs or T cells enriched from blood (not recorded which). As DNA, the CDR3 is TGTGCCACCGGGGACACCGATAACTATGGCTACACCTTC. Translation gives CATGDTDNYGYTF.